Listed below are T cell receptor beta chains from one sample, sequenced in a study of graft-versus-host responses after intestinal transplantation. These receptors have no known antigen. This table comes from immunoSEQ multiplex PCR, and its TCRdb copy is limited to in-frame clones, with some not included. The sample carries 150,000 or so clones, about 93% recorded once. Material: unstimulated CD4+ T cells sorted from spleen or lymph node cells, obtained before intestinal transplant. These receptors came from a human donor who received an intestinal transplant. Each CDR3 is given with its conserved first and last residue. Fields, in order: CDR3 length, V gene, D gene, J gene, clone size, CDR3 protein, CDR3 DNA. The D gene is left open where the match is weak. Expanded clones get a size class; other rows say once, few or many, or leave the size out.

CDR3 length: 12
V gene: TRBV29-1
D gene: .
J gene: TRBJ1-5
clone size: .
CDR3 protein: CSVQGSNQPQHF
CDR3 DNA: TGCAGCGTCCAGGGTAGCAATCAGCCCCAGCATTTT

CDR3 length: 15
V gene: TRBV11-2
D gene: .
J gene: TRBJ2-3
clone size: .
CDR3 protein: CASSLEAAVTDTQYF
CDR3 DNA: TGTGCCAGCAGCTTAGAAGCGGCGGTCACAGATACGCAGTATTTT

CDR3 length: 16
V gene: TRBV29-1
D gene: TRBD2
J gene: TRBJ2-1
clone size: .
CDR3 protein: CSVTGIGGSSYNEQFF
CDR3 DNA: TGCAGCGTCACTGGAATTGGCGGGAGTTCCTACAATGAGCAGTTCTTC

CDR3 length: 13
V gene: TRBV29-1
D gene: .
J gene: TRBJ1-1
clone size: .
CDR3 protein: CSAEAEADTEAFF
CDR3 DNA: TGCAGCGCCGAGGCGGAGGCGGACACTGAAGCTTTCTTT

CDR3 length: 13
V gene: TRBV5-6
D gene: .
J gene: TRBJ2-2
clone size: .
CDR3 protein: CASSLGLSGELFF
CDR3 DNA: TGTGCCAGCAGCCTCGGACTGAGCGGGGAGCTGTTTTTT

CDR3 length: 15
V gene: TRBV5-1
D gene: TRBD1
J gene: TRBJ2-2
clone size: .
CDR3 protein: CASSLGTGNTGELFF
CDR3 DNA: TGCGCCAGCAGCTTGGGGACAGGGAACACCGGGGAGCTGTTTTTT

CDR3 length: 14
V gene: TRBV18
D gene: .
J gene: TRBJ2-2
clone size: few
CDR3 protein: CASSPPGKAGELFF
CDR3 DNA: TGTGCCAGCTCACCTCCAGGGAAAGCCGGGGAGCTGTTTTTT

CDR3 length: 17
V gene: TRBV5-5
D gene: .
J gene: TRBJ1-2
clone size: .
CDR3 protein: CASSLGQTTTTHYGYTF
CDR3 DNA: TGTGCCAGCAGCTTGGGGCAGACTACCACCACCCACTATGGCTACACCTTC

CDR3 length: 15
V gene: TRBV6-1
D gene: .
J gene: TRBJ2-7
clone size: .
CDR3 protein: CASRVPNLDGYEQYF
CDR3 DNA: TGTGCCAGCAGGGTCCCCAACTTAGACGGCTACGAGCAGTACTTC

CDR3 length: 16
V gene: TRBV19
D gene: TRBD1
J gene: TRBJ2-7
clone size: .
CDR3 protein: CASTRRGDRGLYEQYF
CDR3 DNA: TGTGCCAGTACCCGCCGGGGGGACAGGGGACTTTACGAGCAGTACTTC

CDR3 length: 14
V gene: TRBV19
D gene: TRBD1
J gene: TRBJ1-2
clone size: .
CDR3 protein: CASRGQGRIYGYTF
CDR3 DNA: TGTGCCAGCCGGGGACAGGGAAGGATCTATGGCTACACCTTC

CDR3 length: 12
V gene: TRBV27
D gene: .
J gene: TRBJ2-5
clone size: .
CDR3 protein: CASSDYQETQYF
CDR3 DNA: TGTGCCAGCAGCGACTACCAAGAGACCCAGTACTTC

CDR3 length: 16
V gene: TRBV30
D gene: .
J gene: TRBJ1-5
clone size: once
CDR3 protein: CAWSVRAAYSNQPQHF
CDR3 DNA: TGTGCCTGGAGTGTACGCGCGGCATATAGCAATCAGCCCCAGCATTTT

CDR3 length: 16
V gene: TRBV6-1
D gene: TRBD1
J gene: TRBJ2-5
clone size: .
CDR3 protein: CASSDFGTALQETQYF
CDR3 DNA: TGTGCCAGCAGTGATTTCGGGACAGCCTTACAAGAGACCCAGTACTTC

CDR3 length: 13
V gene: TRBV13
D gene: TRBD1
J gene: TRBJ2-7
clone size: .
CDR3 protein: CASSSDRALEQYF
CDR3 DNA: TGTGCCAGCAGCTCCGACAGGGCCCTCGAGCAGTACTTC

CDR3 length: 18
V gene: TRBV5-4
D gene: .
J gene: TRBJ2-5
clone size: few
CDR3 protein: CASSSRWGSATRQETQYF
CDR3 DNA: TGTGCCAGCAGCTCCAGGTGGGGTAGCGCTACCAGGCAAGAGACCCAGTACTTC

CDR3 length: 15
V gene: TRBV5-5
D gene: .
J gene: TRBJ1-1
clone size: .
CDR3 protein: CASSHLQGMNTEAFF
CDR3 DNA: TGTGCCAGCAGCCATCTCCAGGGCATGAACACTGAAGCTTTCTTT

CDR3 length: 17
V gene: TRBV4-3
D gene: TRBD2
J gene: TRBJ2-1
clone size: once
CDR3 protein: CASSLLTSGRGVHEQFF
CDR3 DNA: TGCGCCAGCAGCCTTCTAACTAGCGGGAGGGGGGTCCATGAGCAGTTCTTC

CDR3 length: 16
V gene: TRBV4-1
D gene: .
J gene: TRBJ2-3
clone size: .
CDR3 protein: CASSLSADLVSDTQYF
CDR3 DNA: TGCGCCAGCAGCCTATCAGCCGACCTCGTGTCAGATACGCAGTATTTT

CDR3 length: 18
V gene: TRBV5-1
D gene: TRBD2
J gene: TRBJ2-1
clone size: .
CDR3 protein: CASSSYPMGGGLMNEQFF
CDR3 DNA: TGCGCCAGCAGCTCCTACCCCATGGGGGGGGGACTAATGAATGAGCAGTTCTTC

CDR3 length: 12
V gene: TRBV28
D gene: .
J gene: TRBJ1-1
clone size: .
CDR3 protein: CASRGSNTEAFF
CDR3 DNA: TGTGCCAGCAGGGGCTCGAACACTGAAGCTTTCTTT

CDR3 length: 13
V gene: TRBV6-5
D gene: .
J gene: TRBJ1-1
clone size: .
CDR3 protein: CASEGRPDTEAFF
CDR3 DNA: TGTGCCAGCGAGGGCCGGCCAGACACTGAAGCTTTCTTT

CDR3 length: 15
V gene: TRBV18
D gene: .
J gene: TRBJ1-4
clone size: .
CDR3 protein: CASSPLKQGWEKLFF
CDR3 DNA: TGTGCCAGCTCACCATTAAAACAGGGATGGGAAAAACTGTTTTTT